This record covers a single T cell receptor (beta chain). The V segment lost 3 bases and the J segment 5 bases; nucleotides outside the gene matches: 15. Germline assignment: CDR1 SGHTA and CDR2 FQGNSA. The CDR3 length is 17 residues. From the 5' RACE reads, TCRdb called clonotypes with MiXCR, one entry per CDR3 protein. Of about 530,000 distinct CDR3 sequences listed, 12% to 15% were seen once; the top ten hold about 0.4%. The data derive from a study of identical twins. The same data also went into a second study, on yellow fever vaccine responses in identical twins.

The material sequenced was CD4+ T cells sorted from blood. V is TRBV7-2 and J is TRBJ2-7; TRBD2 matches 8 bases. The sequence derives from a woman under 30 in good health. CDR3 protein: CASSLAKSGGPPHEQYF. The CDR3 DNA follows: TGTGCCAGCAGCTTGGCTAAGAGCGGGGGCCCCCCCCACGAGCAGTACTTC.